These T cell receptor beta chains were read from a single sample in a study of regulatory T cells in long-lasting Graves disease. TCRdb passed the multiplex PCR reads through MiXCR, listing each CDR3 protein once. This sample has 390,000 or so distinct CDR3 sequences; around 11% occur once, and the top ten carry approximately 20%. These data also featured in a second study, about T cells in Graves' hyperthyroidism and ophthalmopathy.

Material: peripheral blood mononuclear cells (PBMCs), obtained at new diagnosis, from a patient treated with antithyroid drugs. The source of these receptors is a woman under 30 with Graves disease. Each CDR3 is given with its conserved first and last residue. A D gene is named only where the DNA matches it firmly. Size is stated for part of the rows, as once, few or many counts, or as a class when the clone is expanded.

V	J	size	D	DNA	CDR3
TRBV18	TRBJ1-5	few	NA	TGTGCCAGCTCACAAAACGGGGATCAGCCCCAGCATTTT	CASSQNGDQPQHF
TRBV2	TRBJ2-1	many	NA	TGTGCCAGCAGGGCACGGCGCCCTCGATACAATGAGCAGTTCTTC	CASRARRPRYNEQFF
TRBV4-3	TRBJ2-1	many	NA	TGCGCCAGCAGCCGCAAGGGGATGGGGGCCTACAATGAGCAGTTCTTC	CASSRKGMGAYNEQFF
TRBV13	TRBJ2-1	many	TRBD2	TGTGCCAGCAGCTCCGCAACCCCCGGGACTACTATTTACAATGAGCAGTTCTTC	CASSSATPGTTIYNEQFF
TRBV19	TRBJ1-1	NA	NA	TGTGCCAGCAAGGAGGCGGCGGGGGTGAACACTGAAGCTTTCTTT	CASKEAAGVNTEAFF
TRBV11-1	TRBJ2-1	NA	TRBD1	TGTGCCAGCAGCTTAGCGCCCGGGACAGGGGGGACTGAGCAGTTCTTC	CASSLAPGTGGTEQFF
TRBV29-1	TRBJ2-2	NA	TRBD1	TGCAGCGTTAGTGGACAGGGAACTGCCCTGGTGGGCACCGGGGAGCTGTTTTTT	CSVSGQGTALVGTGELFF
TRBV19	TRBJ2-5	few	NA	TGTGCCAGTAGTTTCACCAGGAGTTCTCGGGTAGAGACCCAGTACTTC	CASSFTRSSRVETQYF
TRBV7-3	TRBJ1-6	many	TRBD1	TGTGCCAGCAGCCAGGGGGTTTCGAATTCACCCCTCCACTTT	CASSQGVSNSPLHF
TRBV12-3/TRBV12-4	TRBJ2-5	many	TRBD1	TGTGCCAGCACTCCGGGTGGAAGGACAGGGGCGTGGGAGACCCAGTACTTC	CASTPGGRTGAWETQYF
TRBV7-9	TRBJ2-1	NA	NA	TGTGCCAGCAGCACGTCAAACTCCTACAATGAGCAGTTCTTC	CASSTSNSYNEQFF
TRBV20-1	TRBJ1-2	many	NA	TGCAGTGCTAGAGATAGGGCGGAGTACTCCATCAACATTGGCTACACCTTC	CSARDRAEYSINIGYTF
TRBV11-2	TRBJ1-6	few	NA	TGTGCCAGCAGCTTAGAGTCTCCGGGCCTCCGCATAGTGGCCCTCCACTTT	CASSLESPGLRIVALHF
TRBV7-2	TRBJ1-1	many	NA	TGTGCCAGCAGCTTACAACGCACTGAAGCTTTCTTT	CASSLQRTEAFF
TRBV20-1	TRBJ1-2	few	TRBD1	TGCAGTGCTACGGACAGGGGCGAGGGCTACACCTTC	CSATDRGEGYTF
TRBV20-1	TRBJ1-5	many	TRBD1	TGCAGTGCTGGGGGGCAGGGGGCTCAGCCCCAGCATTTT	CSAGGQGAQPQHF
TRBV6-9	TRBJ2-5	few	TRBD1	TGTGCCAGCAGTTACCGGGCAGGGGGCTTCATGCGCCAAGAGACCCAGTACTTC	CASSYRAGGFMRQETQYF
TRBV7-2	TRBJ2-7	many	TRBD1	TGTGCCAGCGAGGGGGCGCTTAGCTACGAGCAGTACTTC	CASEGALSYEQYF
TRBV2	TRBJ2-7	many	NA	TGTGCCAGCAGTGAGGTTTACTCCTACGAGCAGTACTTC	CASSEVYSYEQYF
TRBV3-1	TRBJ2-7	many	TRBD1	TGTGCCAGCAGCAGCTACAAGGACAGGGGAGACTACGAGCAGTACTTC	CASSSYKDRGDYEQYF
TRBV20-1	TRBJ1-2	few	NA	TGCAGTGCTAGACCGCCCGGGCAGGGGCCGTATGGCTACACCTTC	CSARPPGQGPYGYTF
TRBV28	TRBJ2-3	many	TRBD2	TGTGCCAGCAGCGACTCGACTAGCGGAAGGGGTTATTTT	CASSDSTSGRGYF
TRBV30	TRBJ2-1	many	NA	TGTGCCTGGAGTGTAGGGCTACGGAATGAGCAGTTCTTC	CAWSVGLRNEQFF
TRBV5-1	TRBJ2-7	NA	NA	TGCGCCAGCAGCCCCACTGGAGGAGAGCAGTACTTC	CASSPTGGEQYF
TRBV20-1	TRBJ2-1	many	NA	TGCAGTGCTAGAGATCCTAGAGTAAGGGGTGACAATGAGCAGTTCTTC	CSARDPRVRGDNEQFF
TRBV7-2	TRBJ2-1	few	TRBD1	TGTGCCAGCAGCTTAGCGCCCTGGGACAGGGGGGTCGATGAGCAGTTCTTC	CASSLAPWDRGVDEQFF
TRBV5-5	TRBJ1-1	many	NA	TGTGCCAGCAGCTTTGGACAGAACTCCTTCGGCGCTTTCTTT	CASSFGQNSFGAFF
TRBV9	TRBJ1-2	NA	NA	TGTGCCAGCAGCGGGAATGGCTACACCTTC	CASSGNGYTF
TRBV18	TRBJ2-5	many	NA	TGTGCCAGCTCACCCGAACAGGGAAAAGAGACCCAGTACTTC	CASSPEQGKETQYF
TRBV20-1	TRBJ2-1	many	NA	TGCAGTGCTAGGGGAGGGGGGCTACTATACAATGAGCAGTTCTTC	CSARGGGLLYNEQFF
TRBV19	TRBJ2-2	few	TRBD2	TGTGCCAGTAGTACATTCCCGGGACTAGCGAAGCCCACCGGGGAGCTGTTTTTT	CASSTFPGLAKPTGELFF
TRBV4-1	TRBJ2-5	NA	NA	TGCGCCAGCAGCCAAGAAGGGGACACGTACCAAGAGACCCAGTACTTC	CASSQEGDTYQETQYF
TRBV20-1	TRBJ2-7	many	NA	TGCAGTGCCAGAAGGGCCAGCGGAAGGGACGAGCAGTACTTC	CSARRASGRDEQYF
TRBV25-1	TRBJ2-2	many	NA	TGTGCCAGTGCCAGGGACGGGCAGGCCACCGGGGAGCTGTTTTTT	CASARDGQATGELFF
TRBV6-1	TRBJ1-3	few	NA	TGTGCCAGCAGTCGCCCGTCGGGTTCGGGAAACACCATATATTTT	CASSRPSGSGNTIYF
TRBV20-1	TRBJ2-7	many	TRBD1	TGCAGTGCTAGAGGGGACAGGCACAGCTCCTACGAGCAGTACTTC	CSARGDRHSSYEQYF
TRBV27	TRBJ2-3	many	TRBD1	TGTGCCAGCAGTTTGGGGACAGGGGGCCCAGATACGCAGTATTTT	CASSLGTGGPDTQYF
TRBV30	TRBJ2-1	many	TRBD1	TGTGCCTGGCAACTCGGGACAGGGCCCTACAATGAGCAGTTCTTC	CAWQLGTGPYNEQFF
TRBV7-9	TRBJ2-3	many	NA	TGTGCCAGCAGCTCAGGGGCCCCAGATACGCAGTATTTT	CASSSGAPDTQYF
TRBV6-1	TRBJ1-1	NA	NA	TGTGCCAGCAGCCGGAAGGGGGAAGCTTTCTTT	CASSRKGEAFF
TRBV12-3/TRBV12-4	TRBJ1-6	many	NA	TGTGCCAGCAGTTGGGGGGGGTTAAATTCACCCCTCCACTTT	CASSWGGLNSPLHF
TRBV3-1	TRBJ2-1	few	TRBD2	TGTGCCAGCAGCTCCCGAGCGGGGACCTGGTTGGATGAGCAGTTCTTC	CASSSRAGTWLDEQFF
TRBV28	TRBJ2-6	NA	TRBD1	TGTGCCAGCAGGGCTAACCGGGACAGGGCCGGGGCCAACGTCCTGAATTTC	CASRANRDRAGANVLNF
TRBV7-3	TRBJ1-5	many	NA	TGTGCCAGCAGCTTAAGTGGGACATTAAGCAATCAGCCCCAGCATTTT	CASSLSGTLSNQPQHF